A single sample is the source of the 18 T cell receptor beta chains below, sequenced in a study of beta chain features in type 1 diabetes. Investigators reverse transcribed all isolated RNA, so they sequenced expressed TCRB transcripts. Repertoires were generated with immunoSEQ multiplex PCR, while TCRdb's copy carries only in-frame clones and drops some. Of a few hundred thousand clones in the sample, about 12% were seen once. Input material: naive CD4+ T cells from blood. The receptors come from a young man in good health.

The sample holds a few counts of this clone. V gene TRBV7-3 combines with J gene TRBJ2-5; 9 nucleotides agree with TRBD1. Germline assignment: CDR1 SGHTA and CDR2 FQGTGA. Trimming removed 5 bases from V and 5 bases from J; junction bases left unmatched: 9. The CDR3 totals 15 residues. The CDR3 loop is CASSLGTGLYETQYF. CDR3 nucleotides: TGTGCCAGCAGCCTCGGGACAGGGTTATACGAGACCCAGTACTTC.

The chain carries TRBV6-6 and TRBJ1-3; TRBD1 matches at 8 bases. J gave up 2 bases and V 5 bases, and 2 bases lay outside the gene matches. The germline CDR1 and CDR2 sequences are MNHNY and SVGAGI (reference sequence). The CDR3 contains 14 residues. The CDR3, as DNA: TGTGCCAGCAGTCGGGGACAGGCTGGAAACACCATATATTTT. Encoded protein: CASSRGQAGNTIYF.

The genes are TRBV10-3 and TRBJ2-7; possibly TRBD1 for D (6 bases). The V gene lost 7 bases and the J gene lost 1 base, with 11 bases spanning the gap. The CDR3 has 13 residues. The germline V gene has CDR1 ENHRY and CDR2 SYGVKD. The CDR3 nucleotides are TGTGCCATCAAACTCGGACAGTCCTACGAGCAGTACTTC. It translates to CAIKLGQSYEQYF.

This clone has only a few counts. The gene calls are TRBV6-6 and TRBJ2-2; 10 bases map to TRBD2. Germline V gene sequence: CDR1 MNHNY, CDR2 SVGAGI (reference sequence). The CDR3 contains 16 residues. The ends lost 0 bases at V and 8 bases at J; junction bases unmatched: 6. The CDR3 region is CASSYSGPSGGGELFF. The CDR3 DNA sequence: TGTGCCAGCAGTTACTCGGGCCCTAGCGGGGGTGGGGAGCTGTTTTTT.

This sequence joins TRBV6-5 and TRBJ2-3; 10 bases match TRBD1. This CDR3 contains 13 residues. Germline assignment: CDR1 MNHEY and CDR2 SVGAGI. V lost 7 bases to trimming and J lost 5 bases; unmatched junction nucleotides: 3. Here the CDR3 DNA reads TGTGCCAGCACGGACAGGGGGGGAGATACGCAGTATTTT. It encodes CASTDRGGDTQYF.

The J gene is TRBJ2-1, the V gene TRBV6-6; D gene unclear. Per the germline V gene, CDR1 is MNHNY and CDR2 is SVGAGI (reference sequence). There are 13 residues in the CDR3. The V end was cut by 7 bases, the J end by 2 bases, with 9 bases between. The CDR3 protein is CASNSFPYNEQFF. DNA of the CDR3: TGTGCCAGCAACTCGTTCCCCTACAATGAGCAGTTCTTC.

The chain links TRBV7-6 to TRBJ1-2, with 8 bases identical to TRBD1. J lost 6 bases, V lost 1 base, and 7 bases had no gene match. The germline V gene has CDR1 SGHVS and CDR2 FNYEAQ. The CDR3 totals 15 residues. DNA for the CDR3: TGTGCCAGCAGCTTAGGGGTCAGGGGGCGGAATGGCTACACCTTC. It specifies CASSLGVRGRNGYTF. The full variable domain, rest sourced from reference TRBV7-6 and TRBJ1-2, is GAGVSQSPRYKVTKRGQDVALRCDPISGHVSLYWYRQALGQGPEFLTYFNYEAQQDKSGLPNDRFSAERPEGSISTLTIQRTEQRDSAMYRCASSLGVRGRNGYTFGSGTRLTVV.

This clone came up a few times. The chain couples TRBV5-1 to TRBJ2-5; tentative D call: TRBD2 (6 bases). Germline V lookup: CDR1 SGHRS, CDR2 YFSETQ. Trimming stripped 0 bases from V and 1 base from J, with 7 bases between. The CDR3 runs 14 residues. The CDR3 here is CASSLGGVQETQYF. The CDR3 region has the DNA TGCGCCAGCAGCTTGGGGGGGGTCCAAGAGACCCAGTACTTC.

The gene calls are TRBV29-1 and TRBJ1-1; 8 nucleotides match TRBD1. Trimming cost V 4 bases and J 9 bases; bases outside gene matches: 10. CDR1 SQVTM and CDR2 ANQGSEA come from the germline V gene. There are 13 residues in the CDR3. DNA of the CDR3: TGCAGCGTTGTCTGGCAGGGGGCCGGGAAAGCTTTCTTT. Translation gives CSVVWQGAGKAFF.

This clone was counted only a few times. The chain employs TRBV29-1 and TRBJ2-7; 8 nucleotides line up with TRBD1. After removal of 6 bases from V and 3 bases from J, the junction contained 10 bases not matched to a gene. This CDR3 is 14 amino acids long. Germline V gene sequence: CDR1 SQVTM, CDR2 ANQGSEA. The CDR3 nucleotides read TGCAGCGTCGGGACAGGACATCTAAACTACGAGCAGTACTTC. It specifies CSVGTGHLNYEQYF.

This clone was picked up a small number of times. V and J are TRBV9 and TRBJ2-5, with D possibly matching TRBD1 (6 bases). CDR1 and CDR2 (germline): SGDLS, YYNGEE. The CDR3 totals 15 residues. V lost 4 bases, J lost 5 bases, and 18 bases lay in between. The CDR3 region has the DNA TGTGCCAGCAGCCTGCACGGGACCCAGGGGGAGACCCAGTACTTC. It specifies CASSLHGTQGETQYF.

A few counts support this clone. The V call is TRBV20-1, the J call TRBJ2-1; D ambiguous. Germline V CDR1 and CDR2: DFQATT, SNEGSKA (reference sequence). V lost 8 bases, J lost 6 bases, and 11 bases lay in between. The CDR3 sequence is 11 residues long. DNA for the CDR3: TGCAGTTGGCAGTCTGGCAATGAGCAGTTCTTC. Residues: CSWQSGNEQFF.

The chain carries TRBV6-1 and TRBJ2-7; D gene ambiguous. Germline assignment: CDR1 MNHNS and CDR2 SASEGT. CDR3 size: 11 residues. The germline V and J ends were trimmed by 3 bases and 6 bases, with 6 bases remaining between them. The CDR3 sequence: CASSDRLEQYF. The CDR3 nucleotides read TGTGCCAGCAGTGACAGACTCGAGCAGTACTTC.

This clone was seen a handful of times. The chain employs TRBV18 and TRBJ2-7, with 10 bases identical to TRBD1. V shed 3 bases and J 5 bases; nucleotides not matched to a gene: 7. This CDR3 has 15 residues. Per the germline V gene, CDR1 is KGHSH and CDR2 is LQKENI. In DNA, the CDR3 is TGTGCCAGCTCACCCCGGACAGGGGGAGGAAACGAGCAGTACTTC. This codes for CASSPRTGGGNEQYF. Using reference TRBV18 and TRBJ2-7 for the parts outside the CDR3, the full variable domain is NAGVMQNPRHLVRRRGQEARLRCSPMKGHSHVYWYRQLPEEGLKFMVYLQKENIIDESGMPKERFSAEFPKEGPSILRIQQVVRGDSAAYFCASSPRTGGGNEQYFGPGTRLTVT.

The chain carries TRBV19 and TRBJ1-5, with 8 bases matching TRBD1. CDR3 length: 16 amino acids. With 3 bases clipped from V and 6 bases from J, the junction kept 10 bases outside the gene matches. CDR1 and CDR2 (germline): LNHDA, SQIVND (reference sequence). For the CDR3, the DNA is TGTGCCAGTAGTATCCCGGACAGGGATGGCCTTCAGCCCCAGCATTTT. This translates into CASSIPDRDGLQPQHF. Combining the CDR3 with reference TRBV19 and TRBJ1-5 gives the whole variable domain DGGITQSPKYLFRKEGQNVTLSCEQNLNHDAMYWYRQDPGQGLRLIYYSQIVNDFQKGDIAEGYSVSREKKESFPLTVTSAQKNPTAFYLCASSIPDRDGLQPQHFGDGTRLSIL.

V and J are TRBV7-2 and TRBJ2-3; 9 bases are shared with TRBD1. There are 17 residues in the CDR3. CDR1 SGHTA and CDR2 FQGNSA come from the germline V gene. With V trimmed by 5 bases and J by 6 bases, 15 bases remained unmatched. The CDR3 DNA reads as TGTGCCAGCAGCCCCATTTCCGGGACAGGGCCACTGGATACGCAGTATTTT. Translation gives CASSPISGTGPLDTQYF.

The rearrangement joins TRBV14 to TRBJ2-1; 7 bases agree with TRBD2. The V and J ends lost 0 bases and 4 bases, in that order; junction bases with no gene match: 6. The CDR3 runs to 16 residues. CDR1 and CDR2 from the germline V gene are SGHDN and FVKESK. The CDR3 DNA reads TGTGCCAGCAGCCAAGATCGCGGGAGCGTATACAATGAGCAGTTCTTC. This sequence encodes CASSQDRGSVYNEQFF. Looking up the rest from reference TRBV14 and TRBJ2-1 gives the full variable domain: EAGVTQFPSHSVIEKGQTVTLRCDPISGHDNLYWYRRVMGKEIKFLLHFVKESKQDESGMPNNRFLAERTGGTYSTLKVQPAELEDSGVYFCASSQDRGSVYNEQFFGPGTRLTVL.

A few counts support this clone. The chain combines TRBV6-5 with TRBJ2-5; 8 nucleotides line up with TRBD2. From germline, CDR1 is MNHEY and CDR2 SVGAGI. The CDR3 loop spans 14 amino acids. With V trimmed by 8 bases and J by 5 bases, 10 bases remained unmatched. This chain's CDR3 is CASATGGSKETQYF. In nucleotides, the CDR3 is TGTGCCAGCGCTACGGGGGGGTCCAAGGAGACCCAGTACTTC.